This T cell receptor beta chain was retrieved from a study of T cells in Graves' hyperthyroidism and ophthalmopathy. With respect to this clonotype: A much larger clone sits a single nucleotide away, making a read error possible.

Trimming at V came to 10 bases and at J to 5 bases, leaving 16 bases not matched to a gene. The CDR3 length is 15 residues. TCR beta CDR3 sequences were amplified from RNA transcripts. The HTBI primer set served for first-round RT-PCR of the TCR CDR3. From the multiplex PCR reads, TCRdb called clonotypes with MiXCR, one entry per CDR3 protein. The sample has around 350,000 distinct CDR3 sequences, about 18% seen once. Hyperthyroidism was newly diagnosed in patients aged 18 to 65 (duration under 2 months). The receptor was derived from a young woman with Graves' hyperthyroidism. V and J are TRBV12-3 or TRBV12-4 and TRBJ2-5; TRBD1 matches 7 bases. Sequenced: blood. As DNA, the CDR3 is TGTGCCATCACCTGGGGGACAGCCACTAGGGAGACCCAGTACTTC. It translates to CAITWGTATRETQYF.